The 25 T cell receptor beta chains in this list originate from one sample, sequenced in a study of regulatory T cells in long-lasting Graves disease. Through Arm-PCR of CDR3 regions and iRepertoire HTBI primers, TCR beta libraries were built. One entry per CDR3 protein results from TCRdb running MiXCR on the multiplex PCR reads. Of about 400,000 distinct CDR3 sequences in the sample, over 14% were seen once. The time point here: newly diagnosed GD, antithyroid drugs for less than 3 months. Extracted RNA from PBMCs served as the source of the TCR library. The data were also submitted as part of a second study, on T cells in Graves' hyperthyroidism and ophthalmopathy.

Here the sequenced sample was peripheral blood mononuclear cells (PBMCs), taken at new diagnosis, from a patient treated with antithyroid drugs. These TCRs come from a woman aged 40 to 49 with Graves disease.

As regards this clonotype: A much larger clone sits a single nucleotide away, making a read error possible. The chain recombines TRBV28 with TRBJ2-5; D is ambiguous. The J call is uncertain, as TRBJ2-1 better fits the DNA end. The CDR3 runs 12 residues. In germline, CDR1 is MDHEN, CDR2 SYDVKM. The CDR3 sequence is CASSPNYNVQFF. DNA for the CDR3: TGTGCCAGCAGCCCAAATTACAATGTGCAGTTCTTC.

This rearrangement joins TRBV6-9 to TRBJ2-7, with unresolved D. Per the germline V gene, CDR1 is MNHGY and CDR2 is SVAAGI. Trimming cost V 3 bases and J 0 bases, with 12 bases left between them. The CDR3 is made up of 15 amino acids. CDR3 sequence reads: CASSYVREHSYEQYF. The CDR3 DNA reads TGTGCCAGCAGTTACGTGCGAGAACACTCCTACGAGCAGTACTTC.

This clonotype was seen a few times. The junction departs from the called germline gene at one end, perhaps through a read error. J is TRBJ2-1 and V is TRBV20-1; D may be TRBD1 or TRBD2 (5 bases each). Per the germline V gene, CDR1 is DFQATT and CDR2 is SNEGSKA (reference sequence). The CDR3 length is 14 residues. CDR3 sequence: CSASPGTPANEKFF. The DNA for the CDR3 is TGCAGTGCTAGCCCCGGGACGCCGGCCAATGAGAAGTTCTTC.

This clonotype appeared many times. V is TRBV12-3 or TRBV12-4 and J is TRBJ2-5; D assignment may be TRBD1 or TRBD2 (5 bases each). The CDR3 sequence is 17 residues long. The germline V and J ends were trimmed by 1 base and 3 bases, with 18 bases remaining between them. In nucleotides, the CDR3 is TGTGCCAGCAGTTTAGGTCGGGTCGGGGCAGTAAAAGAGACCCAGTACTTC. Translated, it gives CASSLGRVGAVKETQYF.

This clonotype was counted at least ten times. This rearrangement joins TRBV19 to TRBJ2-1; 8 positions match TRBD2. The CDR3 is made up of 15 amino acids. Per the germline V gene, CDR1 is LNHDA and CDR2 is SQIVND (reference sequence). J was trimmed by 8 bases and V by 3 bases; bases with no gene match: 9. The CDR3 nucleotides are TGTGCCAGTAGTATTCCGGGACTAGGGAAGGATGAGCAGTTCTTC. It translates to CASSIPGLGKDEQFF.

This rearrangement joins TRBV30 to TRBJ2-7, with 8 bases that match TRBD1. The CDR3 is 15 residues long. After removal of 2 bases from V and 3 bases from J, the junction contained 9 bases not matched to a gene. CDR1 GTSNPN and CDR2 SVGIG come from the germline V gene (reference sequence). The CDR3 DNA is TGTGCCTGGAGTATAGGTAGGACAGGGATCTACGAGCAGTACTTC. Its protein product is CAWSIGRTGIYEQYF.

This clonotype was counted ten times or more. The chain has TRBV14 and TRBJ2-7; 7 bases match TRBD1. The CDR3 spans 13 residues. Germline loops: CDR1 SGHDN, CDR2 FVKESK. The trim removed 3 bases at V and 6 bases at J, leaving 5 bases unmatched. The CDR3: CASSQQTGSEQYF. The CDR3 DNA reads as TGTGCCAGCAGCCAGCAGACAGGGAGCGAGCAGTACTTC.

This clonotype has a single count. The DNA for the CDR3 is TGTGCCAGCAGTTCTCACGAGGGAAGGGGATCCTACGAGCAGTACTTC. Translated, it gives CASSSHEGRGSYEQYF. The rearrangement joins TRBV7-8 to TRBJ2-7; either TRBD1 or TRBD2 may supply D (5 bases each). Germline CDR1 and CDR2: SGHVS and FQNEAQ. The CDR3 sequence is 16 residues long. V lost 6 bases, J lost 1 base, and 19 bases lay in between.

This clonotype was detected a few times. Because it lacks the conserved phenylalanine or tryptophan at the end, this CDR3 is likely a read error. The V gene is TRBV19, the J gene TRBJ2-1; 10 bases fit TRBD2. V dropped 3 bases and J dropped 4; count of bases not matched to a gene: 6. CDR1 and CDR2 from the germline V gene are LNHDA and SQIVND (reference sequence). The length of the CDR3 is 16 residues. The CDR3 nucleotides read TGTGCCAGTAGTATTCCTTCTAGCGGGGGTTACAATGAGCAGTTCTCC. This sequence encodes CASSIPSSGGYNEQFS.

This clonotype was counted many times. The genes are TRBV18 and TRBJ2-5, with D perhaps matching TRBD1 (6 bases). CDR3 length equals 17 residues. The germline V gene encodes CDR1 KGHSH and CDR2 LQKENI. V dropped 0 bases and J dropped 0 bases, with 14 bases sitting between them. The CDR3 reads CASSPPGLRQDQETQYF. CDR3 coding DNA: TGTGCCAGCTCACCACCAGGGCTTCGACAGGACCAAGAGACCCAGTACTTC.

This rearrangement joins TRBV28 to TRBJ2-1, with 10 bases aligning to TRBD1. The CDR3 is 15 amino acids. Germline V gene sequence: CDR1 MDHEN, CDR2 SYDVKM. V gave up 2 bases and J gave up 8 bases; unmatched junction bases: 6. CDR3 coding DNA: TGTGCCAGCAGTTTAGGGACAGGGGCGCACGATGAGCAGTTCTTC. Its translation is CASSLGTGAHDEQFF.

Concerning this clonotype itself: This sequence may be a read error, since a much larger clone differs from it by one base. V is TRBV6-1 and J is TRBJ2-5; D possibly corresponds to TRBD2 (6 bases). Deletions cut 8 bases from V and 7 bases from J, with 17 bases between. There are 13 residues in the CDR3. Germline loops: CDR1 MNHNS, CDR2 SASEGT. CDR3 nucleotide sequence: TGTGCCAGCCGGCTGCCCGGGGGAGGGACCCAGTACTTC. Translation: CASRLPGGGTQYF.

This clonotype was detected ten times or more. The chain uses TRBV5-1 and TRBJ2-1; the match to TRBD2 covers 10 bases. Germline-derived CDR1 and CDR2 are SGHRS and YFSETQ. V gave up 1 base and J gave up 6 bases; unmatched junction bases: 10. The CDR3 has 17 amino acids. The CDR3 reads CASSLTRSSGRGNEQFF. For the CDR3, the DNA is TGCGCCAGCAGCTTGACTCGATCTAGCGGGAGAGGCAATGAGCAGTTCTTC. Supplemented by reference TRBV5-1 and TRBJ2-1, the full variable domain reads KAGVTQTPRYLIKTRGQQVTLSCSPISGHRSVSWYQQTPGQGLQFLFEYFSETQRNKGNFPGRFSGRQFSNSRSEMNVSTLELGDSALYLCASSLTRSSGRGNEQFFGPGTRLTVL.

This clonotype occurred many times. The CDR3 region is CASSLAGRGHEQYF. CDR3 sequence (DNA): TGTGCCAGCAGTTTAGCTGGCAGGGGCCACGAGCAGTACTTC. This chain links TRBV12-3 or TRBV12-4 with TRBJ2-7; a weak D match, TRBD1 (6 bases). The germline V and J ends were trimmed by 0 bases and 5 bases, with 11 bases remaining between them. The CDR3 sequence is 14 residues long.

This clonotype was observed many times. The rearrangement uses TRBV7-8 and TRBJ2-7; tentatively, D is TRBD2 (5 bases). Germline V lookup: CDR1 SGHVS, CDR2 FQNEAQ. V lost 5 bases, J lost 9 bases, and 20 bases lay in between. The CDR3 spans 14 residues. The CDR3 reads CASSPTHSGLRQYF. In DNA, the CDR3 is TGTGCCAGCAGCCCGACCCATTCGGGATTGCGGCAGTACTTC.

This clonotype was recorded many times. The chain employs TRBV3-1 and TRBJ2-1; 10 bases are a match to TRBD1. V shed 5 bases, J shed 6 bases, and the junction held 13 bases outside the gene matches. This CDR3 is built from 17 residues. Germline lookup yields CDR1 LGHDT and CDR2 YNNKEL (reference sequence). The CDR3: CASSEGGSGTGANEQFF. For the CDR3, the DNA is TGTGCCAGCAGCGAAGGTGGTTCCGGGACAGGGGCCAATGAGCAGTTCTTC.

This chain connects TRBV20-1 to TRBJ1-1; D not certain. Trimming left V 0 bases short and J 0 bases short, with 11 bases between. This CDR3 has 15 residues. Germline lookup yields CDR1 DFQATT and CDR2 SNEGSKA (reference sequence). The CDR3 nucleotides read TGCAGTGCTAGAGAAGGTTCCCGCATGAACACTGAAGCTTTCTTT. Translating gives CSAREGSRMNTEAFF.

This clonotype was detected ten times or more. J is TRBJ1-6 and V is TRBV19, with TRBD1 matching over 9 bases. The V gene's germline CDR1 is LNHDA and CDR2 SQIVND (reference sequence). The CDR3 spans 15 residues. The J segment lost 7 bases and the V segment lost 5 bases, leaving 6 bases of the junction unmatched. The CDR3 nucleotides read TGTGCCAGTAGTGTGGACAGGGGTGGAAATTCACCCCTCCACTTT. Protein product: CASSVDRGGNSPLHF.

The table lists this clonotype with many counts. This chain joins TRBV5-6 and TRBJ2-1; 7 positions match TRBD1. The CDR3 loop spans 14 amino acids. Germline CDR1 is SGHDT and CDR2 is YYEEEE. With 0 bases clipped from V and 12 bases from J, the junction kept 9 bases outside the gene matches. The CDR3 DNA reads TGTGCCAGCAGCTTGGCCGGGACAGACATAGGGCAGTTCTTC. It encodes CASSLAGTDIGQFF.

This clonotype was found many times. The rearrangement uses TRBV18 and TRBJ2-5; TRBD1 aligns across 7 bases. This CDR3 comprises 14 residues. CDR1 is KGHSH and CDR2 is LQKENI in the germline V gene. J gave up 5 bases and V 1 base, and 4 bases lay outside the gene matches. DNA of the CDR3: TGTGCCAGCTCACCACTGACAGGGTACGAGACCCAGTACTTC. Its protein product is CASSPLTGYETQYF.

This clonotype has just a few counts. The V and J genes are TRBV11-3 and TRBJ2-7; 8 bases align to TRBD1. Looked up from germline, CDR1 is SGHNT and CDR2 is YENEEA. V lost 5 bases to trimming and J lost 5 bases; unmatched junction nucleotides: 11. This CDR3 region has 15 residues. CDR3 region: CASSPEQGARHEQYF. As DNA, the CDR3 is TGTGCCAGCAGCCCCGAGCAGGGGGCGCGCCACGAGCAGTACTTC.

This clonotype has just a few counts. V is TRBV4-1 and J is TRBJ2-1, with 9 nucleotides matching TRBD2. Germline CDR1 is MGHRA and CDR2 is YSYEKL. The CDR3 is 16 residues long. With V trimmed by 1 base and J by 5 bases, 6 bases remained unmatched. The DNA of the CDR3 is TGCGCCAGCAGCCAAGGGCGCCTAGCGGGGAACAATGAGCAGTTCTTC. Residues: CASSQGRLAGNNEQFF.

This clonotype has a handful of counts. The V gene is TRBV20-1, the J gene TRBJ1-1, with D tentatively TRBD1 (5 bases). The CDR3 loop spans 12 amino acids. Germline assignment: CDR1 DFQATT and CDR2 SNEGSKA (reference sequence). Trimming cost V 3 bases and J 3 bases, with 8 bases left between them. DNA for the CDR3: TGCAGTGCTAGGGTAGGGGACACTGAAGCTTTCTTT. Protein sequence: CSARVGDTEAFF.

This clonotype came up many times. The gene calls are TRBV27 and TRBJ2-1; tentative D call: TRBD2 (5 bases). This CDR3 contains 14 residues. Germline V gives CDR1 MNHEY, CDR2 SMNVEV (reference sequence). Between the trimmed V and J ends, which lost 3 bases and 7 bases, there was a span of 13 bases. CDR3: CASSFTGTRNEQFF. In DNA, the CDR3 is TGTGCCAGCAGTTTCACGGGAACGAGGAATGAGCAGTTCTTC.

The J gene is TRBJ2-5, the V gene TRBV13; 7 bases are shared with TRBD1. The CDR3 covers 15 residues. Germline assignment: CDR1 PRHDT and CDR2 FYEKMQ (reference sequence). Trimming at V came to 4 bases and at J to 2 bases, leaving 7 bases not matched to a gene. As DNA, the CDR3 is TGTGCCAGCAGCTATATCGGGACAGATCAAGAGACCCAGTACTTC. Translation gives CASSYIGTDQETQYF.